The entry that follows covers one T cell receptor (beta chain) sequence. Its matching antigen is unknown. With 1 base removed from V and 4 bases from J, the gap between germline ends came to 10 bases. This CDR3 comprises 14 residues. The germline V gene has CDR1 SNHLY and CDR2 FYNNEI. Clones were sequenced by immunoSEQ multiplex PCR, and TCRdb holds only the in-frame ones, with some missing. The table has over a million clones, approximately 98.5% seen once. This entry comes from a study of shared clonotypes between healthy human individuals. Study-level points and caveats: Against clonotypes common to all four donors, non-shared ones had lower generation probabilities.

The clonotype originates from a man younger than 45 in good health. Sequencing was performed on naive CD4+ T cells sorted from blood. Stated subset: CD45RA+ positively selected. The chain is built from TRBV2 and TRBJ2-5; D might be TRBD1 (5 bases). The DNA of the CDR3 is TGTGCCAGCAGTGAAGATTTTGGGGCAGAGACCCAGTACTTC. It codes for CASSEDFGAETQYF.